This T cell receptor beta chain is from a study of cytomegalovirus exposure and HLA in healthy donors. The PCR had 60 Vbeta and 13 Jbeta primers. Generated by immunoSEQ multiplex PCR, the TCRdb table keeps only in-frame clones and is missing some. The sample shows under 150,000 clones, roughly four fifths of them seen only once. The CDR3 extends over 18 amino acids. Looked up from germline, CDR1 is SGHTA and CDR2 is FQGNSA. The V gene end was trimmed by 1 base and the J gene end by 1 base; junction bases not matched to a gene: 5. The sample was PBMCs. This clonotype was obtained from a woman between 25 and 40 years old in good health and CMV-seropositive. The chain combines TRBV7-2 with TRBJ2-3, with 13 bases that match TRBD2. CDR3 coding DNA: TGTGCCAGCAGCTTAGTACTAGCGGGGGGGCCGGGCACAGATACGCAGTATTTT. Translated, it gives CASSLVLAGGPGTDTQYF.